Listed here is a single T cell receptor (beta chain). This sample was included in a study of blood T cell repertoires in COVID-19. The V and J ends lost 4 bases and 4 bases, in that order; junction bases with no gene match: 20. The CDR3 is 20 residues long. The protocol was immunoSEQ multiplex PCR, while the TCRdb copy is restricted to in-frame clones and leaves out a portion. The sample consists of approximately 70,000 clones, approximately 90% of them appearing once. The sequencing input was peripheral blood. The clonotype was recovered from a man aged 45-60 years with COVID-19, enrolled during active disease. This chain connects TRBV5-3 to TRBJ2-5; 12 nucleotides align to TRBD2. TRBV5-3 is recorded as an ORF, its role being uncertain. The CDR3 spells CARSLYPTSGSWMFGETQYF. The DNA of the CDR3 is TGTGCCAGAAGCCTCTATCCGACTAGCGGGAGTTGGATGTTTGGAGAGACCCAGTACTTC.